The present TCR beta chain was sequenced within a study of T-cell memory formation after mild COVID-19. One entry per CDR3 protein, called by TCRdb with MiXCR from the 5' RACE reads. Of about 100,000 distinct CDR3 sequences listed, approximately 15% are singletons. Whole-study results and caveats: Clones contracting over day 15 to 85 were CD4/CD8 balanced, with later expanders leaning CD4+.

For this clonotype: What it binds is unknown.

The sequencing input was PBMCs or a T cell subset sorted from them (not recorded which). This receptor was identified in a man younger than 35 who had mild COVID-19 (a few samples of this study predate the infection). Cell type and time point are not known.

The CDR3 sequence is CASSLGWGGNIQYF. CDR3 nucleotides: TGTGCCAGCAGCTTAGGGTGGGGTGGAAACATTCAGTACTTC. The chain is built from TRBV11-1 and TRBJ2-4; D ambiguous. CDR3 size: 14 residues. The V and J ends lost 1 base and 6 bases respectively, with 10 bases between them. CDR1 is SGHAT, CDR2 FQDESV, per germline (reference sequence). Combining the CDR3 with reference TRBV11-1 and TRBJ2-4 gives the whole variable domain EAEVAQSPRYKITEKSQAVAFWCDPISGHATLYWYRQILGQGPELLVQFQDESVVDDSQLPKDRFSAERLKGVDSTLKIQPAELGDSAMYLCASSLGWGGNIQYFGAGTRLSVL.